One and the same sample provided the 18 T cell receptor beta chains below, sequenced in a study of regulatory T cells in long-lasting Graves disease. Sample time point: newly diagnosed GD, antithyroid drugs for less than 3 months. RNA from PBMCs was the source of the TCR library. CDR3 regions were amplified by Arm-PCR using iRepertoire HTBI primers to build TCR beta libraries. In TCRdb, the multiplex PCR reads were re-called with MiXCR into one record per CDR3 protein. The sample gives 350,000 to 550,000 distinct CDR3 sequences, about 16% of which show up once; over 15% is in the top ten. These data are also associated with another study on T cells in Graves' hyperthyroidism and ophthalmopathy.

The starting material was peripheral blood mononuclear cells (PBMCs), obtained at new diagnosis, from a patient treated with antithyroid drugs. Every receptor here comes from a woman in her twenties or thirties with Graves disease.

V usage is TRBV30 and J usage is TRBJ2-7; D perhaps matches TRBD1 (7 bases). V was pared by 1 base and J by 4 bases, with 11 bases between. The CDR3 loop spans 13 amino acids. Germline V gives CDR1 GTSNPN, CDR2 SVGIG (reference sequence). The CDR3 loop is CAWSDSGGYEQYF. The CDR3 DNA is TGTGCCTGGAGTGATTCAGGGGGGTACGAGCAGTACTTC.

The table lists this clonotype with many counts. The chain has TRBV11-2 and TRBJ2-2; the match to TRBD2 covers 11 bases. The CDR3 has 18 residues. Germline trimming cut 5 bases from V and 3 bases from J; bases unmatched to any gene: 11. Looked up from germline, CDR1 is SGHAT and CDR2 is FQNNGV. The CDR3 bases are TGTGCCAGCAGCCAAGGGACTAGCGGAGGGGATTACACCGGGGAGCTGTTTTTT. This sequence encodes CASSQGTSGGDYTGELFF.

The table lists this clonotype with many counts. The chain has TRBV2 and TRBJ1-2; 8 bases fit TRBD1. In germline, CDR1 is SNHLY, CDR2 FYNNEI. Unmatched junction bases numbered 7, after V lost 5 bases and J lost 5 bases. CDR3 size: 14 residues. The CDR3 sequence: CASSPGQGRYGYTF. CDR3 bases: TGTGCCAGCAGTCCAGGACAGGGTCGATATGGCTACACCTTC.

This clonotype was picked up a small number of times. The chain couples TRBV7-3 to TRBJ1-6; no clear D gene. Trimming removed 5 bases at V and 7 bases at J, with 9 bases between. The CDR3 has 13 residues. CDR1 SGHTA and CDR2 FQGTGA come from the germline V gene. CDR3 sequence reads: CASSPTKNSPLHF. CDR3 in DNA: TGTGCCAGCAGCCCGACGAAGAATTCACCCCTCCACTTT.

In this sample, this clonotype turned up many times. The chain carries TRBV11-3 and TRBJ2-1; 7 bases map to TRBD2. The V and J ends lost 4 bases and 9 bases, in that order; junction bases with no gene match: 3. The CDR3 has 12 residues. Germline V CDR1 and CDR2: SGHNT, YENEEA. As DNA, the CDR3 is TGTGCCAGCAGCTCGGCGGGAGTTGAGCAGTTCTTC. Its protein is CASSSAGVEQFF.

The chain couples TRBV24-1 to TRBJ2-2; 14 bases match TRBD2. V dropped 4 bases and J dropped 0; count of bases not matched to a gene: 9. CDR1 KGHDR and CDR2 SFDVKD come from the germline V gene. This CDR3 region has 20 residues. CDR3 coding DNA: TGTGCCACCAGTGACCCCAAGACTAGCGGGAGGGCCCCGAACACCGGGGAGCTGTTTTTT. This gives the protein CATSDPKTSGRAPNTGELFF.

There are a few counts of this clonotype. The chain uses TRBV18 and TRBJ2-7; D is ambiguous. Trimming stripped 5 bases from V and 7 bases from J, with 12 bases between. Per germline, CDR1 KGHSH and CDR2 LQKENI. The CDR3 is 12 amino acids. The CDR3 reads CASSSDKGEQYF. As DNA, the CDR3 is TGTGCCAGCTCATCTGACAAGGGTGAGCAGTACTTC.

About this clonotype itself: One base separates it from a far larger clone, so it is likely a read error. This is likely a read error, given that the CDR3 carries no conserved phenylalanine or tryptophan at its end. This chain uses TRBV24-1 with TRBJ2-3; D perhaps matches TRBD1 (5 bases). The end of the DNA aligns better with TRBJ1-1, so the J call may be wrong. The CDR3 contains 11 residues. Germline values: CDR1 KGHDR, CDR2 SFDVKD. The CDR3 DNA reads TGTGCCACCAGTGGGGGGGCTGAAGCTTTCGTT. This translates into CATSGGAEAFV.

This clonotype was seen many times. The chain combines TRBV13 with TRBJ2-1; the D is unclear. The CDR3 runs 13 residues. V was shortened by 3 bases and J by 5 bases, with 8 bases between the two germline ends. Germline V gene sequence: CDR1 PRHDT, CDR2 FYEKMQ (reference sequence). CDR3 sequence (DNA): TGTGCCAGCAGCTTCACGTCCGACAATGAGCAGTTCTTC. This encodes CASSFTSDNEQFF.

This clonotype was seen repeatedly, ten times or more. The CDR3 nucleotides are TGCAGTGCTGCGGGAAATGAGCAGTTCTTC. Its protein product is CSAAGNEQFF. The V call is TRBV20-1, the J call TRBJ2-1; tentatively, D is TRBD2 (6 bases). This CDR3 has 10 residues. CDR1 DFQATT and CDR2 SNEGSKA come from the germline V gene (reference sequence). V was clipped by 5 bases and J by 7 bases, with 6 bases between them.

For this clonotype: This may be a read error, as it is one base from a much larger clone. Given the absence of the conserved phenylalanine or tryptophan at the CDR3 end, a read error is likely. V and J are TRBV12-3 or TRBV12-4 and TRBJ1-2; D is undetermined. The CDR3 contains 15 residues. V was trimmed by 7 bases and J by 4 bases, leaving 19 bases between them. DNA of the CDR3: TGTGCCAGCACCTTCGCCAGGCTCCGGGGCTATGGCTACACCCTC. Translated: CASTFARLRGYGYTL.

This clonotype was observed at least ten times. V and J are TRBV15 and TRBJ2-3, with 8 bases aligning to TRBD1. Germline V gives CDR1 LNHNV, CDR2 YYDKDF (reference sequence). This CDR3 has 15 amino acids. J lost 4 bases, V lost 5 bases, and 8 bases had no gene match. The CDR3 sequence is CATSARGPGPDTQYF. CDR3 in DNA: TGTGCCACCAGCGCCAGGGGGCCCGGCCCAGATACGCAGTATTTT.

The chain couples TRBV25-1 to TRBJ1-1; D remains unclear. CDR3 length: 12 amino acids. Trimming cost V 0 bases and J 8 bases, with 7 bases left between them. Germline V gives CDR1 MGHDK, CDR2 SYGVNS. The CDR3: CASSEYGGEAFF. In nucleotides, the CDR3 is TGTGCCAGCAGTGAATACGGTGGGGAAGCTTTCTTT.

This chain connects TRBV28 to TRBJ1-2, with a weak D call TRBD1 (6 bases). Germline loops: CDR1 MDHEN, CDR2 SYDVKM. V was trimmed by 3 bases and J by 2 bases, leaving 13 bases between them. The CDR3 sequence is 15 residues long. The CDR3 region has the DNA TGTGCCAGCAGTTTCGGGGGACATGCGAACTATGGCTACACCTTC. It yields the protein CASSFGGHANYGYTF.

This chain joins TRBV9 and TRBJ2-3; the match to TRBD1 covers 7 bases. The CDR3 extends over 15 amino acids. With V trimmed by 4 bases and J by 6 bases, 11 bases remained unmatched. Germline CDR1 is SGDLS and CDR2 is YYNGEE. The CDR3 nucleotides are TGTGCCAGCAGCCCCAAGACAGGGACCGGGGATACGCAGTATTTT. It yields the protein CASSPKTGTGDTQYF.

This chain links TRBV29-1 with TRBJ2-5; possible D gene TRBD2, 7 bases. This CDR3 region has 12 residues. Germline CDR1 SQVTM, CDR2 ANQGSEA. Trimming stripped 7 bases from V and 4 bases from J, with 13 bases between. DNA for the CDR3: TGCAGCGCCCCTGGGGGGGCAGAGACCCAGTACTTC. Translating gives CSAPGGAETQYF.

Many counts were recorded for this clonotype. This chain uses TRBV30 with TRBJ1-1; D not resolved. Per germline, CDR1 GTSNPN and CDR2 SVGIG (reference sequence). The CDR3 length is 11 residues. V lost 5 bases to trimming and J lost 5 bases, with 9 bases between them. In nucleotides, the CDR3 is TGTGCCTGGGAGAGAGGGACTGAAGCTTTCTTT. Residues: CAWERGTEAFF.

This clonotype appeared many times. This chain connects TRBV29-1 to TRBJ1-2; D gene unclear. This CDR3 contains 13 residues. From germline, CDR1 is SQVTM and CDR2 ANQGSEA. The V gene lost 0 bases and the J gene lost 4 bases, with 9 bases spanning the gap. CDR3 nucleotides: TGCAGCGTTGAAGATACGGGAAGCTATGGCTACACCTTC. Protein product: CSVEDTGSYGYTF. Complete variable domain (other parts from reference TRBV29-1 and TRBJ1-2): SAVISQKPSRDICQRGTSLTIQCQVDSQVTMMFWYRQQPGQSLTLIATANQGSEATYESGFVIDKFPISRPNLTFSTLTVSNMSPEDSSIYLCSVEDTGSYGYTFGSGTRLTVV.